These T cell receptor beta chains were read from a single sample in a study of T cells in narcolepsy. The table came from immunoSEQ multiplex PCR; TCRdb's copy has only in-frame clones and leaves some out. This sample has tens of thousands of clones, with approximately 90% found just once. The material sequenced was CD45RA- memory CD4+ T cells from PBMCs. The receptor set was obtained from a human donor with narcolepsy. The CDR3 runs from the conserved cysteine through the conserved F or W. D genes are given only for firm matches.

v_gene: TRBV7-2
j_gene: TRBJ2-7
d_gene: TRBD1
CDR3aa: CASSLGTGFQEQYF
CDR3nt: TGTGCCAGCAGCTTAGGGACAGGGTTCCAAGAGCAGTACTTC

v_gene: TRBV19
j_gene: TRBJ1-5
d_gene: -
CDR3aa: CASSIGWRNQPQHF
CDR3nt: TGTGCCAGTAGTATTGGGTGGAGGAATCAGCCCCAGCATTTT

v_gene: TRBV28
j_gene: TRBJ2-7
d_gene: -
CDR3aa: CASSLSGPYEQYF
CDR3nt: TGTGCCAGCAGTTTATCAGGGCCCTACGAGCAGTACTTC

v_gene: TRBV18
j_gene: TRBJ2-3
d_gene: TRBD1
CDR3aa: CASSRFGQGADTQYF
CDR3nt: TGTGCCAGCTCACGATTCGGACAGGGGGCAGATACGCAGTATTTT

v_gene: TRBV19
j_gene: TRBJ2-1
d_gene: -
CDR3aa: CASSYRVSPPYNEQFF
CDR3nt: TGTGCCAGTAGTTACCGGGTCTCCCCTCCCTACAATGAGCAGTTCTTC

v_gene: TRBV6-1
j_gene: TRBJ1-1
d_gene: -
CDR3aa: CASRSGTTGAFF
CDR3nt: TGTGCCAGCAGGTCCGGGACTACAGGCGCTTTCTTT

v_gene: TRBV27
j_gene: TRBJ1-4
d_gene: -
CDR3aa: CASSTNRKPNEKLFF
CDR3nt: TGTGCCAGCAGCACAAACAGGAAACCTAATGAAAAACTGTTTTTT

v_gene: TRBV7-9
j_gene: TRBJ1-1
d_gene: TRBD1
CDR3aa: CASSLRDRGEEAFF
CDR3nt: TGTGCCAGCAGCTTACGGGACAGGGGGGAAGAAGCTTTCTTT

v_gene: TRBV27
j_gene: TRBJ2-7
d_gene: TRBD1
CDR3aa: CASKDRQGSYEQYF
CDR3nt: TGTGCCAGCAAAGACCGACAGGGGTCCTACGAGCAGTACTTC

v_gene: TRBV18
j_gene: TRBJ2-7
d_gene: TRBD2
CDR3aa: CASSPRSGGPTYEQYF
CDR3nt: TGTGCCAGCTCACCAAGGAGCGGGGGGCCAACCTACGAGCAGTACTTC

v_gene: TRBV11-2
j_gene: TRBJ1-5
d_gene: -
CDR3aa: CASSFGYSDQPQHF
CDR3nt: TGTGCCAGCAGCTTCGGGTATAGCGATCAGCCCCAGCATTTT

v_gene: TRBV7-9
j_gene: TRBJ2-7
d_gene: -
CDR3aa: CASSAHLVSYEQHF
CDR3nt: TGTGCCAGCAGCGCCCACCTGGTCTCCTACGAGCAGCACTTC

v_gene: TRBV28
j_gene: TRBJ2-5
d_gene: -
CDR3aa: CASSPRQGVGQETQYF
CDR3nt: TGTGCCAGCAGTCCTAGACAAGGCGTAGGGCAAGAGACCCAGTACTTC

v_gene: TRBV9
j_gene: TRBJ2-5
d_gene: -
CDR3aa: CASSVGGGRETQYF
CDR3nt: TGTGCCAGCAGCGTAGGTGGGGGGCGAGAGACCCAGTACTTC

v_gene: TRBV30
j_gene: TRBJ2-1
d_gene: -
CDR3aa: CAWSVGLIGEQFF
CDR3nt: TGTGCCTGGAGTGTAGGACTAATCGGAGAGCAGTTCTTC

v_gene: TRBV18
j_gene: TRBJ1-5
d_gene: TRBD1
CDR3aa: CASSQGGPLYNQPQHF
CDR3nt: TGTGCCAGCTCCCAGGGGGGGCCCCTCTACAATCAGCCCCAGCATTTT

v_gene: TRBV28
j_gene: TRBJ1-4
d_gene: TRBD1
CDR3aa: CASSTGGGREKLFF
CDR3nt: TGTGCCAGCAGTACAGGGGGCGGGAGAGAAAAACTGTTTTTT

v_gene: TRBV5-4
j_gene: TRBJ2-7
d_gene: -
CDR3aa: CASSLTGVANEQYF
CDR3nt: TGTGCCAGCAGCCTAACGGGGGTAGCAAACGAGCAGTACTTC

v_gene: TRBV19
j_gene: TRBJ2-7
d_gene: TRBD1
CDR3aa: CASSKNRDRGTYEQYF
CDR3nt: TGTGCCAGTAGTAAAAATCGGGACAGGGGGACCTACGAGCAGTACTTC

v_gene: TRBV18
j_gene: TRBJ2-5
d_gene: -
CDR3aa: CASSPRRMQETQYF
CDR3nt: TGTGCCAGCTCACCTAGACGGATGCAAGAGACCCAGTACTTC

v_gene: TRBV5-4
j_gene: TRBJ2-1
d_gene: TRBD1
CDR3aa: CASTQQGASYNEQFF
CDR3nt: TGTGCCAGCACCCAACAGGGGGCTTCCTACAATGAGCAGTTCTTC

v_gene: TRBV6-5
j_gene: TRBJ2-1
d_gene: -
CDR3aa: CASKSGTLYNEQFF
CDR3nt: TGTGCCAGCAAGTCCGGGACTCTTTACAATGAGCAGTTCTTC

v_gene: TRBV2
j_gene: TRBJ2-7
d_gene: TRBD1
CDR3aa: CASRERKRQGVHEQYF
CDR3nt: TGTGCCAGCAGGGAACGGAAACGACAGGGAGTCCACGAGCAGTACTTC

v_gene: TRBV2
j_gene: TRBJ2-3
d_gene: TRBD2
CDR3aa: CARNTGGQYF
CDR3nt: TGTGCCAGGAACACGGGGGGGCAGTATTTT

v_gene: TRBV27
j_gene: TRBJ1-4
d_gene: TRBD1
CDR3aa: CASRRNRDRGTTNEKLFF
CDR3nt: TGTGCCAGCAGGCGCAACCGGGACAGGGGAACAACTAATGAAAAACTGTTTTTT

v_gene: TRBV12-5
j_gene: TRBJ1-1
d_gene: TRBD1
CDR3aa: CASGTEGQGNTEAFF
CDR3nt: TGTGCTAGTGGTACCGAGGGACAGGGGAACACTGAAGCTTTCTTT